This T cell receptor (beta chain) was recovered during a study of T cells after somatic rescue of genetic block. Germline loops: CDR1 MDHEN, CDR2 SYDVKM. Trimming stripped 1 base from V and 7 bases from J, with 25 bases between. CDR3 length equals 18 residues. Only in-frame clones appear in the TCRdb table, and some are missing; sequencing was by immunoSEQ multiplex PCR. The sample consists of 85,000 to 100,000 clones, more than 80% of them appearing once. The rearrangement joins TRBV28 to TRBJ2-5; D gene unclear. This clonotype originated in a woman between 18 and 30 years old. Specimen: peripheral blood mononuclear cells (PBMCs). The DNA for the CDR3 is TGTGCCAGCAGTTTATCCACTGGGCTATTTAACCCGTTAGGGACCCAGTACTTC. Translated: CASSLSTGLFNPLGTQYF.